The source of this T cell receptor (beta chain) is a study of long-term antiretroviral therapy in people with HIV. Study-level information: A decade or so separates the oldest specimens from the later 2015 immediate-ART recommendation.

In the case of this clone: Its antigen is currently unknown.

The CDR3 spans 15 residues. Germline CDR1 and CDR2: MNHEY and SVGAGI. Trimming removed 2 bases from V and 0 bases from J, with 10 bases in between. Researchers report immunoSEQ v3.0 was run at survey level. Profiling relied on immunoSEQ multiplex PCR, and the TCRdb table lists in-frame clones only, not all of them. In the table there are 30,000 to 40,000 clones, roughly 80% of which are singletons. Study-wide results and limits: Transplant-donor-level diversity was not reached after ART, though diversity increased. CDR3 length ranges were narrower in HIV repertoires than in controls. Clonal populations expanded prior to ART predominated within the repertoire at all time points.

The clonotype originates from a man aged 18 to 29 with HIV. This sample comprised unsorted PBMCs, obtained 1.5 years after starting antiretroviral therapy. The chain uses TRBV6-5 and TRBJ1-1; perhaps TRBD1 as D (5 bases). The CDR3 nucleotides are TGTGCCAGCAGTTACGAGGGGACCTTGAACACTGAAGCTTTCTTT. This encodes CASSYEGTLNTEAFF.